The next 31 T cell receptor beta chains were all read from a single sample in a study of blood T cell repertoires in COVID-19. Repertoires were generated with immunoSEQ multiplex PCR, while TCRdb's copy carries only in-frame clones and drops some. The table lists a few hundred thousand clones, 86% of them singletons. Sequenced input: peripheral blood. The receptor set was obtained from a woman aged 25 to 39 with active or convalescent COVID-19.

The genes are TRBV27 and TRBJ2-7; tentatively, D is TRBD2 (5 bases). The V and J ends lost 0 bases and 7 bases respectively, with 16 bases between them. This CDR3 has 15 residues. Per the germline V gene, CDR1 is MNHEY and CDR2 is SMNVEV (reference sequence). CDR3 nucleotides: TGTGCCAGCAGTTTATCGTCGGTAGGGCGGGTGGAGCAGTACTTC. This sequence encodes CASSLSSVGRVEQYF.

V and J are TRBV10-3 and TRBJ2-7; 12 bases fit TRBD2. J was trimmed by 6 bases and V by 5 bases; bases with no gene match: 8. Germline assignment: CDR1 ENHRY and CDR2 SYGVKD. This CDR3 has 15 amino acids. CDR3 sequence: CAISPRLAGDGEQYF. CDR3 bases: TGTGCCATCAGTCCGCGACTAGCGGGGGATGGCGAGCAGTACTTC.

The genes are TRBV19 and TRBJ1-1, with a weak D call TRBD1 (5 bases). Trimming took 5 bases from V and 8 from J, leaving 15 bases between them. Germline V gene data show CDR1 as LNHDA and CDR2 as SQIVND (reference sequence). The CDR3 consists of 13 residues. The CDR3 here is CASSVGAGGEAFF. The CDR3 coding sequence is TGTGCCAGTAGTGTCGGGGCAGGAGGGGAAGCTTTCTTT.

This chain joins TRBV4-1 and TRBJ2-7, with D tentatively TRBD1 (6 bases). There are 14 residues in the CDR3. With 4 bases removed from V and 5 bases from J, the gap between germline ends came to 15 bases. CDR1 and CDR2 (germline): MGHRA, YSYEKL. CDR3 nucleotides: TGCGCCAGCAGCCCTGCAGGGGAGCGTCACGAGCAGTACTTC. It is translated as CASSPAGERHEQYF.

This chain joins TRBV5-1 and TRBJ2-7, with a tentative D call TRBD1 (6 bases). Trimming took off 0 bases at V and 6 bases at J, with 16 bases between the two ends. The CDR3 length is 15 residues. CDR1 SGHRS and CDR2 YFSETQ come from the germline V gene. The CDR3 reads CASSLAQRTGTEQYF. For the CDR3, the DNA is TGCGCCAGCAGCTTGGCTCAACGAACAGGGACCGAGCAGTACTTC.

This clone was picked up a small number of times. The chain carries TRBV6-9 and TRBJ1-5; 11 bases map to TRBD1. CDR1 is MNHGY, CDR2 SVAAGI, per germline. The ends lost 3 bases at V and 5 bases at J; junction bases unmatched: 9. This CDR3 region has 17 residues. The CDR3 loop is CASSYPRTGGLYQPQHF. CDR3 coding DNA: TGTGCCAGCAGTTACCCTCGGACAGGGGGCTTATATCAGCCCCAGCATTTT.

This clone was observed a single time. The chain carries TRBV24-1 and TRBJ1-3, with D possibly matching TRBD1 (5 bases). The ends were cut back, 9 bases at V and 4 bases at J, with 15 bases in the middle. The V gene's germline CDR1 is KGHDR and CDR2 SFDVKD. The CDR3 runs 14 residues. CDR3: CATSQGGEGNTIYF. The CDR3 DNA is TGTGCCACCTCCCAGGGAGGGGAAGGAAACACCATATATTTT.

The chain employs TRBV28 and TRBJ1-1; D is possibly TRBD1 (6 bases). CDR1 MDHEN and CDR2 SYDVKM come from the germline V gene. This CDR3 comprises 14 residues. The V end was cut by 6 bases, the J end by 4 bases, with 15 bases between. This chain's CDR3 is CASSRGGGGTEAFF. The DNA for the CDR3 is TGTGCCAGCAGCCGGGGAGGGGGGGGCACTGAAGCTTTCTTT. Looking up the rest from reference TRBV28 and TRBJ1-1 gives the full variable domain: DVKVTQSSRYLVKRTGEKVFLECVQDMDHENMFWYRQDPGLGLRLIYFSYDVKMKEKGDIPEGYSVSREKKERFSLILESASTNQTSMYLCASSRGGGGTEAFFGQGTRLTVV.

The rearrangement joins TRBV6-5 to TRBJ1-5; 7 bases map to TRBD1. The CDR3 contains 13 residues. Germline CDR1 is MNHEY and CDR2 is SVGAGI. V shed 10 bases, J shed 7 bases, and the junction held 10 bases outside the gene matches. The CDR3 DNA sequence: TGTGCCATCCACAGGGGCGCGGGGCAGCCCCAGCATTTT. It codes for CAIHRGAGQPQHF.

The V and J genes are TRBV28 and TRBJ2-1, with 7 bases matching TRBD2. V shed 6 bases, J shed 7 bases, and the junction held 9 bases outside the gene matches. This CDR3 contains 14 residues. CDR1 is MDHEN and CDR2 is SYDVKM in the germline V gene. The CDR3 reads CASRGGRVRNEQFF. The CDR3 region has the DNA TGTGCCAGCAGGGGGGGGAGGGTTCGGAATGAGCAGTTCTTC.

The chain joins TRBV5-4 to TRBJ1-2; perhaps TRBD1 as D (6 bases). V was cut by 7 bases and J by 0 bases, with 13 bases left in between. Germline V gives CDR1 SGHNT, CDR2 YYREEE (reference sequence). CDR3 size: 14 residues. The CDR3 sequence is CASSGHQTNYGYTF. CDR3 nucleotides: TGTGCCAGCTCGGGACACCAGACTAACTATGGCTACACCTTC. Based on the CDR3 plus reference TRBV5-4 and TRBJ1-2, the full variable domain is ETGVTQSPTHLIKTRGQQVTLRCSSQSGHNTVSWYQQALGQGPQFIFQYYREEENGRGNFPPRFSGLQFPNYSSELNVNALELDDSALYLCASSGHQTNYGYTFGSGTRLTVV.

This chain connects TRBV10-3 to TRBJ2-3; 12 positions match TRBD1. CDR1 is ENHRY, CDR2 SYGVKD, per germline. This CDR3 has 18 amino acids. The ends lost 2 bases at V and 1 base at J; junction bases unmatched: 7. CDR3 in DNA: TGTGCCATCAGTGAGCTTGGGACAGGGGGCGCCGGCACAGATACGCAGTATTTT. As protein: CAISELGTGGAGTDTQYF.

DNA for the CDR3: TGTGCCAGCAGTCGGGACTTGAACTACAATGAGCAGTTCTTC. It yields the protein CASSRDLNYNEQFF. The chain employs TRBV7-3 and TRBJ2-1; a possible D gene is TRBD2 (6 bases). The CDR3 consists of 14 residues. Deletions cut 6 bases from V and 3 bases from J, with 12 bases between. CDR1 is SGHTA and CDR2 is FQGTGA in the germline V gene. Full variable domain (missing parts from reference TRBV7-3 and TRBJ2-1): GAGVSQTPSNKVTEKGKYVELRCDPISGHTALYWYRQSLGQGPEFLIYFQGTGAADDSGLPNDRFFAVRPEGSVSTLKIQRTERGDSAVYLCASSRDLNYNEQFFGPGTRLTVL.

The V and J genes are TRBV9 and TRBJ2-2; D not resolved. The germline CDR1 and CDR2 sequences are SGDLS and YYNGEE. The CDR3 runs to 14 residues. V lost 3 bases, J lost 4 bases, and 10 bases lay in between. CDR3 sequence: CASSAGVTTGELFF. The CDR3 DNA reads TGTGCCAGCAGCGCCGGAGTTACCACCGGGGAGCTGTTTTTT. The variable domain in full, completed from reference TRBV9 and TRBJ2-2, reads DSGVTQTPKHLITATGQRVTLRCSPRSGDLSVYWYQQSLDQGLQFLIQYYNGEERAKGNILERFSAQQFPDLHSELNLSSLELGDSALYFCASSAGVTTGELFFGEGSRLTVL.

J is TRBJ2-1 and V is TRBV4-2, with a tentative D call TRBD2 (7 bases). The CDR3 loop spans 14 amino acids. The V end was cut by 3 bases, the J end by 6 bases, with 12 bases between. Germline V gives CDR1 LGHNA, CDR2 YNFKEQ. CDR3 sequence: CASSQGGLGNEQFF. The CDR3 DNA reads TGTGCCAGCAGCCAGGGGGGGCTCGGCAATGAGCAGTTCTTC.

The chain recombines TRBV10-1 with TRBJ1-5; 9 bases agree with TRBD1. Germline V gives CDR1 WNHNN, CDR2 SYGVQD (reference sequence). The ends lost 5 bases at V and 3 bases at J; junction bases unmatched: 11. The CDR3 contains 17 residues. The CDR3 nucleotides read TGCGCCAGCAGTCCCCGTGCGGACAGGGGACTCAATCAGCCCCAGCATTTT. Residues: CASSPRADRGLNQPQHF.

The chain recombines TRBV10-1 with TRBJ2-2, with a weak D call TRBD1 (6 bases). The V gene's germline CDR1 is WNHNN and CDR2 SYGVQD (reference sequence). The CDR3 covers 18 residues. Trimming removed 0 bases from V and 2 bases from J, with 16 bases in between. CDR3 DNA sequence: TGCGCCAGCAGTGAGTCGAGGTTTTTGGACAGTAACACCGGGGAGCTGTTTTTT. It is translated as CASSESRFLDSNTGELFF.

This clone has a count of ten or more. The genes are TRBV2 and TRBJ2-5, with a weak D call TRBD2 (6 bases). The CDR3 is 16 residues long. Germline assignment: CDR1 SNHLY and CDR2 FYNNEI. Trimming took 2 bases from V and 5 from J, leaving 18 bases between them. DNA for the CDR3: TGTGCCAGCAGTGAATGGCTCGGTGGGGAGGTGGAGACCCAGTACTTC. This encodes CASSEWLGGEVETQYF.

The genes are TRBV5-4 and TRBJ2-4, with D perhaps matching TRBD2 (5 bases). Trimming removed 3 bases at V and 8 bases at J, with 15 bases between. Germline CDR1 and CDR2: SGHNT and YYREEE (reference sequence). This CDR3 is built from 14 residues. CDR3 sequence: CASSSPGRGDIQYF. The CDR3 coding sequence is TGTGCCAGCAGCTCGCCGGGGAGAGGAGACATTCAGTACTTC.

The genes are TRBV2 and TRBJ1-5; 8 bases map to TRBD1. The CDR3 spans 13 residues. The V gene's germline CDR1 is SNHLY and CDR2 FYNNEI. V lost 5 bases to trimming and J lost 7 bases; unmatched junction nucleotides: 4. CDR3 residues: CASSRDRPQPQHF. CDR3 DNA sequence: TGTGCCAGCAGTCGGGACAGGCCACAGCCCCAGCATTTT.

The chain uses TRBV6-5 and TRBJ1-1, with 8 nucleotides matching TRBD1. The V gene's germline CDR1 is MNHEY and CDR2 SVGAGI. The CDR3 extends over 16 amino acids. J gave up 3 bases and V 5 bases, and 11 bases lay outside the gene matches. CDR3 in DNA: TGTGCCAGCAGTAACTACCCTGGACAGGGAGACACTGAAGCTTTCTTT. It codes for CASSNYPGQGDTEAFF.

The chain employs TRBV5-8 and TRBJ1-5, with 7 bases that match TRBD1. The CDR3 is made up of 14 amino acids. Germline V CDR1 and CDR2: SGHTS, YDEGEE. The V gene end was trimmed by 4 bases and the J gene end by 11 bases; junction bases not matched to a gene: 12. The CDR3 is CASSPAAGGQAQHF. Here the CDR3 DNA reads TGTGCCAGCAGCCCAGCAGCAGGGGGTCAAGCCCAGCATTTT.

The chain recombines TRBV19 with TRBJ1-4; D is possibly TRBD1 (6 bases). V was pared by 3 bases and J by 8 bases, with 16 bases between. The CDR3 spans 15 residues. From germline, CDR1 is LNHDA and CDR2 SQIVND (reference sequence). In nucleotides, the CDR3 is TGTGCCAGTAGTATCGGGGTCAGGGGACGCGAAAAACTGTTTTTT. Its protein product is CASSIGVRGREKLFF.

This clone was detected once. The V call is TRBV20-1, the J call TRBJ1-2; D perhaps matches TRBD1 (5 bases). CDR1 and CDR2 (germline): DFQATT, SNEGSKA (reference sequence). Trimming left V 3 bases short and J 5 bases short, with 13 bases between. This CDR3 contains 13 residues. CDR3 region: CSASEGTGYGYTF. CDR3 in DNA: TGCAGTGCTAGTGAGGGGACTGGGTATGGCTACACCTTC.

The J gene is TRBJ1-2, the V gene TRBV18, with 10 bases lining up with TRBD1. This CDR3 contains 16 residues. V shed 5 bases, J shed 2 bases, and the junction held 8 bases outside the gene matches. The germline V gene has CDR1 KGHSH and CDR2 LQKENI. CDR3 nucleotides: TGTGCCAGCTCATCATCCGGGACAGGGGCCAACTATGGCTACACCTTC. As protein: CASSSSGTGANYGYTF.

This chain connects TRBV7-2 to TRBJ2-3; 11 bases are a match to TRBD2. With 5 bases clipped from V and 0 bases from J, the junction kept 4 bases outside the gene matches. The CDR3 has 16 residues. The germline V gene encodes CDR1 SGHTA and CDR2 FQGNSA. This chain's CDR3 is CASSRTSGYSTDTQYF. The CDR3 coding sequence is TGTGCCAGCAGCAGGACTAGCGGGTACAGCACAGATACGCAGTATTTT.

The rearrangement joins TRBV30 to TRBJ1-2; possible D gene TRBD1, 5 bases. Germline V gene lookup returns CDR1 GTSNPN and CDR2 SVGIG (reference sequence). The CDR3 is 13 residues long. V was shortened by 0 bases and J by 8 bases, with 13 bases between the two germline ends. The CDR3 sequence is CAWSVGGENGYTF. In DNA form, the CDR3 reads TGTGCCTGGAGTGTGGGAGGGGAGAACGGCTACACCTTC.

This rearrangement joins TRBV28 to TRBJ1-5, with a tentative D call TRBD1 (5 bases). There are 15 residues in the CDR3. Trimming removed 5 bases at V and 3 bases at J, with 14 bases between. Per the germline V gene, CDR1 is MDHEN and CDR2 is SYDVKM. The chain's CDR3 is CASSLGAGINQPQHF. The CDR3 nucleotides read TGTGCCAGCAGTCTTGGGGCGGGGATCAATCAGCCCCAGCATTTT.

The chain employs TRBV7-3 and TRBJ2-1; the match to TRBD2 covers 12 bases. V shed 5 bases, J shed 7 bases, and the junction held 12 bases outside the gene matches. CDR3 size: 17 residues. CDR1 and CDR2 (germline): SGHTA, FQGTGA. CDR3: CASSKVPLAGGRNEQFF. The CDR3 DNA is TGTGCCAGCAGCAAAGTCCCCCTAGCGGGGGGGAGGAATGAGCAGTTCTTC.

The chain has TRBV29-1 and TRBJ1-1, with 8 bases matching TRBD1. V was pared by 5 bases and J by 4 bases, with 6 bases of the junction left unmatched. The germline gives CDR1 SQVTM, CDR2 ANQGSEA. This CDR3 region has 13 residues. Written as DNA, the CDR3 is TGCAGCGTTTCGGGACAGGATTTCACTGAAGCTTTCTTT. It encodes CSVSGQDFTEAFF.

This clone has a single count. This chain joins TRBV7-6 and TRBJ1-2; D might be TRBD1 (5 bases). This CDR3 has 12 residues. V shed 3 bases and J shed 10 bases, with 12 bases lying between them. CDR1 and CDR2 (germline): SGHVS, FNYEAQ. This chain's CDR3 is CASSFPEGDYTF. DNA for the CDR3: TGTGCCAGCAGCTTCCCAGAAGGGGACTACACCTTC.